The 22 T cell receptor beta chains below come from one sample, sequenced in a study of cytomegalovirus exposure and HLA in healthy donors. Primers included in the PCR were 60 Vbeta and 13 Jbeta primers. Sequenced by immunoSEQ multiplex PCR; TCRdb stores in-frame clones only, minus some. The table lists more than 45,000 clones, 70% to 80% of them singletons, with just under 20% in the top ten. Material: PBMCs. Receptor source: an older woman in good health and CMV-seropositive.

V and J are TRBV4-3 and TRBJ2-7; maybe TRBD2 (5 bases). Germline V gene sequence: CDR1 LGHNA, CDR2 YSLEER. V lost 4 bases and J 6 bases, leaving 28 bases between the germline ends. This CDR3 is 18 amino acids long. This chain's CDR3 is CASSPGPSQASRVGEQYF. CDR3 DNA: TGCGCCAGCAGCCCCGGGCCTTCCCAGGCGTCGCGGGTGGGCGAGCAGTACTTC.

The chain has TRBV4-3 and TRBJ2-3; the match to TRBD1 covers 9 bases. Trimming removed 3 bases from V and 2 bases from J; junction bases left unmatched: 6. CDR1 and CDR2 (germline): LGHNA, YSLEER. This CDR3 comprises 16 residues. CDR3 in amino acids: CASSQVTGGPTDTQYF. The CDR3, as DNA: TGCGCCAGCAGCCAGGTTACAGGGGGCCCCACAGATACGCAGTATTTT.

A note on this clone: A much larger clonotype is one base distant, so this may be a read error. The chain joins TRBV2 to TRBJ1-1; no clear D gene. Between the trimmed V and J ends, which lost 8 bases and 3 bases, there was a span of 7 bases. Germline CDR1 is SNHLY and CDR2 is FYNNEI. The CDR3 is 11 amino acids. Here the CDR3 reads CASVYDTEAFF. DNA for the CDR3: TGTGCCAGCGTCTATGACACTGAAGCTTTCTTT.

This chain uses TRBV7-8 with TRBJ1-5; 8 bases map to TRBD1. Germline CDR1 and CDR2: SGHVS and FQNEAQ. CDR3 length: 16 amino acids. After removal of 3 bases from V and 1 base from J, the junction contained 5 bases not matched to a gene. The DNA of the CDR3 is TGTGCCAGCAGCTTCCGTCAGGGGGCGAGCAATCAGCCCCAGCATTTT. Translating gives CASSFRQGASNQPQHF. Full variable domain (outside the CDR3, taken from reference TRBV7-8 and TRBJ1-5): GAGVSQSPRYKVAKRGQDVALRCDPISGHVSLFWYQQALGQGPEFLTYFQNEAQLDKSGLPSDRFFAERPEGSVSTLKIQRTQQEDSAVYLCASSFRQGASNQPQHFGDGTRLSIL.

The V call is TRBV6-4, the J call TRBJ2-1, with D perhaps TRBD2 (6 bases). Trimming took 3 bases from V and 12 from J, leaving 9 bases between them. This CDR3 has 11 amino acids. The germline V gene has CDR1 MRHNA and CDR2 SNTAGT. The CDR3 sequence is CASSEGTRQFF. For the CDR3, the DNA is TGTGCCAGCAGTGAGGGGACTCGGCAGTTCTTC.

The DNA for the CDR3 is TGTGCCAGCAGCGCCTTTACCGGGACAGGACCCAGGGGCAATCAGCCCCAGCATTTT. It translates to CASSAFTGTGPRGNQPQHF. The V call is TRBV7-9, the J call TRBJ1-5; TRBD1 agrees at 8 bases. The CDR3 is made up of 19 amino acids. Trimming removed 5 bases from V and 2 bases from J; junction bases left unmatched: 17. CDR1 is SEHNR, CDR2 FQNEAQ, per germline (reference sequence). Combining the CDR3 with reference TRBV7-9 and TRBJ1-5 gives the whole variable domain DTGVSQNPRHKITKRGQNVTFRCDPISEHNRLYWYRQTLGQGPEFLTYFQNEAQLEKSRLLSDRFSAERPKGSFSTLEIQRTEQGDSAMYLCASSAFTGTGPRGNQPQHFGDGTRLSIL.

The chain has TRBV2 and TRBJ2-5; 9 bases fit TRBD2. Germline CDR1 SNHLY, CDR2 FYNNEI. The length of the CDR3 is 14 residues. V was pared by 6 bases and J by 3 bases, with 5 bases of the junction left unmatched. DNA for the CDR3: TGTGCCAGCAGGTGGACTAGCGAGGAAGAGACCCAGTACTTC. This sequence encodes CASRWTSEEETQYF.

The sample holds a few counts of this clone. V usage is TRBV9 and J usage is TRBJ2-5; 9 bases agree with TRBD2. The CDR3 sequence is 15 residues long. V shed 5 bases and J 5 bases; nucleotides not matched to a gene: 10. CDR1 and CDR2 from the germline V gene are SGDLS and YYNGEE. CDR3 region: CASSDGGGAVETQYF. The CDR3 nucleotides are TGTGCCAGCAGTGATGGCGGGGGGGCCGTGGAGACCCAGTACTTC.

The chain combines TRBV11-2 with TRBJ2-1; 10 bases agree with TRBD2. Trimming at V came to 5 bases and at J to 14 bases, leaving 12 bases not matched to a gene. The CDR3 is made up of 14 amino acids. CDR1 is SGHAT and CDR2 is FQNNGV in the germline V gene. CDR3 nucleotides: TGTGCCAGCAGCCCAACTAGAGCGGGGGGGTTGGAGTTCTTC. Translated, it gives CASSPTRAGGLEFF.

Notes on this clone: An end of the junction does not agree with germline; a read error may underlie this. This chain joins TRBV18 and TRBJ1-1; a weak D match, TRBD1 (6 bases). This CDR3 comprises 14 residues. Germline loops: CDR1 KGHSH, CDR2 LQKENI. This chain's CDR3 is CASSPQGGRTEAFF. Here the CDR3 DNA reads TGTGCCAGCTCCCCACAAGGGGGAAGGACTGAAGCTTTCTTT.

CDR3 in amino acids: CASSRPGTAYNEQFF. DNA of the CDR3: TGTGCCAGCAGTCGCCCCGGGACAGCCTACAATGAGCAGTTCTTC. V gene TRBV28 combines with J gene TRBJ2-1; 7 positions match TRBD1. CDR1 is MDHEN, CDR2 SYDVKM, per germline. With V trimmed by 5 bases and J by 2 bases, 6 bases remained unmatched. CDR3 size: 15 residues.

V usage is TRBV7-8 and J usage is TRBJ1-1; D is possibly TRBD1 (6 bases). The CDR3 length is 14 residues. The V end lost 5 bases, the J end lost 2 bases, and 12 bases lay between the germline ends. Germline V gene lookup returns CDR1 SGHVS and CDR2 FQNEAQ. The CDR3 DNA is TGTGCCAGCAGCCCGGGACAAACCAACACTGAAGCTTTCTTT. Amino acid sequence: CASSPGQTNTEAFF.

The chain carries TRBV2 and TRBJ1-1, with TRBD1 as a possible D gene (6 bases). CDR1 SNHLY and CDR2 FYNNEI come from the germline V gene. This CDR3 contains 14 residues. V was clipped by 6 bases and J by 1 base, with 12 bases between them. The CDR3 nucleotides are TGTGCCAGCAGGTTTATGGGACAGAACACTGAAGCTTTCTTT. Its protein product is CASRFMGQNTEAFF.

This chain connects TRBV7-9 to TRBJ2-5; weak D call: TRBD2 (6 bases). CDR3 length: 14 amino acids. Germline CDR1 reads SEHNR; CDR2 reads FQNEAQ (reference sequence). The ends were cut back, 5 bases at V and 5 bases at J, with 15 bases in the middle. CDR3 sequence (DNA): TGTGCCAGCAGCCGTAACAGTGGGGGGGAGACCCAGTACTTC. Residues: CASSRNSGGETQYF. Drawing the rest from reference TRBV7-9 and TRBJ2-5, the complete variable domain is DTGVSQNPRHKITKRGQNVTFRCDPISEHNRLYWYRQTLGQGPEFLTYFQNEAQLEKSRLLSDRFSAERPKGSFSTLEIQRTEQGDSAMYLCASSRNSGGETQYFGPGTRLLVL.

The chain joins TRBV9 to TRBJ1-3; the match to TRBD1 covers 10 bases. There are 16 residues in the CDR3. Per the germline V gene, CDR1 is SGDLS and CDR2 is YYNGEE. V was pared by 4 bases and J by 1 base, with 5 bases of the junction left unmatched. CDR3 DNA: TGTGCCAGCAGCCGCCGGGACAGGGGATCTGGAAACACCATATATTTT. As protein: CASSRRDRGSGNTIYF.

Here the CDR3 reads CASSKDMNTGELFF. The CDR3, as DNA: TGCGCCAGCAGTAAGGACATGAACACCGGGGAGCTGTTTTTT. This rearrangement joins TRBV10-1 to TRBJ2-2; TRBD1 might be the D (5 bases). Per the germline V gene, CDR1 is WNHNN and CDR2 is SYGVQD (reference sequence). The V end lost 5 bases, the J end lost 1 base, and 8 bases lay between the germline ends. CDR3 size: 14 residues.

The chain employs TRBV7-2 and TRBJ2-7; D not resolved. Germline assignment: CDR1 SGHTA and CDR2 FQGNSA. V shed 0 bases and J shed 4 bases, with 13 bases lying between them. This CDR3 comprises 15 residues. The CDR3 nucleotides are TGTGCCAGCAGCTTAGCCGGTCGAACGTCGTACGAGCAGTACTTC. This codes for CASSLAGRTSYEQYF.

The V gene is TRBV9, the J gene TRBJ2-6; the D is unclear. Trimming removed 0 bases from V and 2 bases from J, with 6 bases in between. The CDR3 extends over 15 amino acids. Germline values: CDR1 SGDLS, CDR2 YYNGEE. CDR3 nucleotide sequence: TGTGCCAGCAGCGTAGTGGAGACTGGGGCCAACGTCCTGACTTTC. It yields the protein CASSVVETGANVLTF.

The chain links TRBV7-8 to TRBJ1-2; D is ambiguous. Trimming took 0 bases from V and 8 from J, leaving 13 bases between them. The CDR3 is made up of 14 amino acids. CDR1 and CDR2 from the germline V gene are SGHVS and FQNEAQ. CDR3 in DNA: TGTGCCAGCAGCTTAGCGGGCCCCTCGAGAGGCTACACCTTC. As protein: CASSLAGPSRGYTF.

This clone was detected once. The same CDR3 also results from other DNA sequences found in this sample. This sequence joins TRBV18 and TRBJ2-1, with D tentatively TRBD2 (6 bases). The CDR3 is 12 residues long. V was cut by 3 bases and J by 8 bases, with 8 bases left in between. Germline assignment: CDR1 KGHSH and CDR2 LQKENI. The CDR3 sequence: CASSPTSDEQFF. The DNA of the CDR3 is TGTGCCAGCTCACCGACTAGTGATGAGCAGTTCTTC.

The J gene is TRBJ2-1, the V gene TRBV6-1; 9 nucleotides match TRBD2. The germline V gene has CDR1 MNHNS and CDR2 SASEGT. Germline trimming cut 1 base from V and 3 bases from J; bases unmatched to any gene: 1. This CDR3 contains 15 residues. The CDR3 loop is CASSEGLAVYNEQFF. As DNA, the CDR3 is TGTGCCAGCAGTGAAGGACTAGCGGTCTACAATGAGCAGTTCTTC.

The chain recombines TRBV7-9 with TRBJ1-6; D not resolved. V lost 1 base and J 10 bases, leaving 8 bases between the germline ends. This CDR3 region has 13 residues. Germline lookup yields CDR1 SEHNR and CDR2 FQNEAQ (reference sequence). This CDR3 is CASSLDSLSPLHF. CDR3 sequence (DNA): TGTGCCAGCAGCTTAGACAGTCTATCACCCCTCCACTTT.